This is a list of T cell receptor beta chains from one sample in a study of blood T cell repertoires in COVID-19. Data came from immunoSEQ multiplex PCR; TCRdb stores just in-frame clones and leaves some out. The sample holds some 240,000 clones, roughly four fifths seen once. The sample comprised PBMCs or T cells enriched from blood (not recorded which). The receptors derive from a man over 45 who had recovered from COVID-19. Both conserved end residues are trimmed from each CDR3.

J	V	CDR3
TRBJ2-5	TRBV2	ASTWRTGEDTSQETQY
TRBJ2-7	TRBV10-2	ASISGDYEQY
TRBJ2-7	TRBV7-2	ASSTSPGTPLPYEQY
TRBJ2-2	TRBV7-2	ASSATGTTFTGELF
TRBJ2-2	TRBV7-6	ASSATHGGTGELF
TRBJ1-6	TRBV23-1	ASRLSGHHNSPLH
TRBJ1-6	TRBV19	ASRIYGTGDSPLH
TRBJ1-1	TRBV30	ASSGPPGGNTEAF
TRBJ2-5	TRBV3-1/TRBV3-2	ASSQAARETQY
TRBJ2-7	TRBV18	ASSGGAYEQY
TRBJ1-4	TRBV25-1	ASSETPRRGQGKLF
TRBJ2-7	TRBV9	ASSVGLAGNYEQY
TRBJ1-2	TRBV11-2	ASSPIGGPEYYGYT
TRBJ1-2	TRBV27	ASSRGSGYT